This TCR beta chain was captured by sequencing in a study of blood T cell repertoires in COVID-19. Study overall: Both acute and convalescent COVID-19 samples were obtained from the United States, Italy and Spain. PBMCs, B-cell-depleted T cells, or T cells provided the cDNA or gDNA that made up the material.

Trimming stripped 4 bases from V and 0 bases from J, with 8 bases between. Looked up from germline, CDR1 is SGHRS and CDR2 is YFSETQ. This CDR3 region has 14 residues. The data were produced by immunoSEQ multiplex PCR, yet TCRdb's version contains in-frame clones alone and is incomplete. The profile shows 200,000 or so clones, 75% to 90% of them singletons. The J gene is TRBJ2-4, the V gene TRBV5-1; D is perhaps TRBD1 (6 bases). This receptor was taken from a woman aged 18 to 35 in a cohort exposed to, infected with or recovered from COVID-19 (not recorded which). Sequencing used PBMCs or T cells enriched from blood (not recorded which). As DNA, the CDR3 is TGCGCCAGCAGCCTGGACAGAGCCAAAAACATTCAGTACTTC. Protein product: CASSLDRAKNIQYF.